A single sample gave rise to the 14 T cell receptor beta chains below, sequenced in a study of cytomegalovirus exposure and HLA in healthy donors. This PCR relied on a set of 60 Vbeta primers and 13 Jbeta primers. Profiling relied on immunoSEQ multiplex PCR, and the TCRdb table lists in-frame clones only, not all of them. This table holds over 100,000 clones, 85% to 90% found once. The sequencing input was PBMCs. The receptors here all came from a woman under 40 in good health and CMV-seronegative.

The chain combines TRBV2 with TRBJ2-7, with 11 bases aligning to TRBD2. CDR3 length: 15 amino acids. V trimming: 11 bases; J trimming: 5 bases; junction bases outside the gene matches: 14. Germline CDR1 reads SNHLY; CDR2 reads FYNNEI. The CDR3 loop is CASRRGSGGGHEQYF. The CDR3 DNA sequence: TGTGCCTCCAGGCGGGGTAGCGGGGGGGGCCACGAGCAGTACTTC.

J is TRBJ2-1 and V is TRBV11-2, with 11 bases lining up with TRBD2. Trimming at V came to 4 bases and at J to 15 bases, leaving 11 bases not matched to a gene. The CDR3 has 14 amino acids. Germline values: CDR1 SGHAT, CDR2 FQNNGV. CDR3 DNA: TGTGCCAGCAGCTCGGGAGGGGCTAGCGGGAGGCTGTTCTTC. This translates into CASSSGGASGRLFF.

J is TRBJ2-5 and V is TRBV21-1; the D segment call TRBD2 is taken from the table without a DNA check. TRBV21-1 is tagged as a pseudogene. The CDR3 covers 12 residues. CDR3 DNA: TGTGCCAGCAGCAAAGGAGGAGAGACCCAGTACTTC. Encoded protein: CASSKGGETQYF.

The chain has TRBV4-3 and TRBJ2-5; possible D gene TRBD2, 5 bases. CDR1 is LGHNA and CDR2 is YSLEER in the germline V gene. Trimming removed 0 bases from V and 5 bases from J, with 19 bases in between. CDR3 length: 17 amino acids. Here the CDR3 DNA reads TGCGCCAGCAGCCAAGATGACGGGCTAGCCCACCGGGAGACCCAGTACTTC. Translating gives CASSQDDGLAHRETQYF.

The chain links TRBV6-1 to TRBJ1-1; D is ambiguous. This CDR3 is 13 amino acids long. The germline V gene has CDR1 MNHNS and CDR2 SASEGT. The V end was cut by 5 bases, the J end by 3 bases, with 10 bases between. CDR3 nucleotides: TGTGCCAGCAGTTGGGGAGCGGACACTGAAGCTTTCTTT. This gives the protein CASSWGADTEAFF.

This sequence joins TRBV11-2 and TRBJ2-1, with D tentatively TRBD2 (6 bases). There are 12 residues in the CDR3. Trimming left V 1 base short and J 10 bases short, with 8 bases between. The germline V gene has CDR1 SGHAT and CDR2 FQNNGV. The CDR3 DNA follows: TGTGCCAGCAGCTTAGCCGGGGGAGAGCAGTTCTTC. Translation: CASSLAGGEQFF.

As for this clone: Other nucleotide sequences in the sample specify the same CDR3. The V and J genes are TRBV27 and TRBJ2-3; D call uncertain. Trimming took off 3 bases at V and 6 bases at J, with 4 bases between the two ends. The length of the CDR3 is 11 residues. Looked up from germline, CDR1 is MNHEY and CDR2 is SMNVEV (reference sequence). CDR3 residues: CASSFADTQYF. CDR3 sequence (DNA): TGTGCCAGCAGTTTTGCGGATACGCAGTATTTT.

The CDR3 DNA is TGCAGCGTTGAATCCGGCCAGGGGAGCACGGGGGAGACCCAGTACTTC. Protein sequence: CSVESGQGSTGETQYF. The chain couples TRBV29-1 to TRBJ2-5, with a possible D match to TRBD1 (6 bases). The CDR3 length is 16 residues. With 2 bases removed from V and 5 bases from J, the gap between germline ends came to 21 bases. The germline V gene encodes CDR1 SQVTM and CDR2 ANQGSEA.

A few counts support this clone. The chain couples TRBV19 to TRBJ1-5; no clear D. Germline values: CDR1 LNHDA, CDR2 SQIVND (reference sequence). V was trimmed by 4 bases and J by 6 bases, leaving 19 bases between them. The CDR3 has 16 amino acids. CDR3 sequence: CASSTIEVGWSQPQHF. The CDR3 bases are TGTGCCAGTAGTACCATAGAGGTAGGATGGAGTCAGCCCCAGCATTTT. The full variable domain, its missing parts supplied by reference TRBV19 and TRBJ1-5, is DGGITQSPKYLFRKEGQNVTLSCEQNLNHDAMYWYRQDPGQGLRLIYYSQIVNDFQKGDIAEGYSVSREKKESFPLTVTSAQKNPTAFYLCASSTIEVGWSQPQHFGDGTRLSIL.

The V and J genes are TRBV28 and TRBJ1-3; D may be TRBD1 (5 bases). The CDR3 has 16 residues. Germline CDR1 reads MDHEN; CDR2 reads SYDVKM. Deletions cut 5 bases from V and 0 bases from J, with 14 bases between. CDR3 in amino acids: CASSPNLGGSGNTIYF. The DNA of the CDR3 is TGTGCCAGCAGTCCGAACCTGGGGGGCTCTGGAAACACCATATATTTT.

V and J are TRBV7-2 and TRBJ1-3; 9 nucleotides line up with TRBD1. This CDR3 region has 11 residues. J gave up 14 bases and V 4 bases, and 3 bases lay outside the gene matches. Germline loops: CDR1 SGHTA, CDR2 FQGNSA. The CDR3 DNA sequence: TGTGCCAGCAGCTACGGACAGGGGCTATATTTT. Its protein is CASSYGQGLYF.

The V call is TRBV5-7, the J call TRBJ2-2; weak D call: TRBD1 (6 bases). TRBV5-7 is assigned to the ORF class and has an uncertain function. V was trimmed by 0 bases and J by 4 bases, leaving 22 bases between them. CDR3 length: 19 residues. The CDR3 spells CASSLAHNQGGDITGELFF. For the CDR3, the DNA is TGTGCCAGCAGCTTGGCCCATAACCAAGGGGGAGACATCACCGGGGAGCTGTTTTTT.

This clone was found a few times. The J gene is TRBJ2-3, the V gene TRBV21-1; the table gives TRBD1 as D, unverified against the DNA. TRBV21-1 constitutes a pseudogene. This CDR3 region has 17 residues. For the CDR3, the DNA is TGTGCCAGCAGGCCCGGCCCGGACAGGGGGTTCTCAGATACGCAGTATTTT. This encodes CASRPGPDRGFSDTQYF.

The chain uses TRBV19 and TRBJ2-2, with D hard to call. This CDR3 has 13 residues. CDR1 is LNHDA and CDR2 is SQIVND in the germline V gene (reference sequence). Trimming pared 7 bases from V and 0 bases from J, leaving 6 bases between. CDR3 region: CASTLANTGELFF. CDR3 sequence (DNA): TGTGCCAGTACCCTCGCGAACACCGGGGAGCTGTTTTTT.